This T cell receptor (beta chain) was sequenced in a study of T-cell reconstitution after alpha-beta-depleted transplantation in children. CDR3 length: 12 amino acids. Trimming took 3 bases from V and 7 from J, leaving 12 bases between them. The germline V gene encodes CDR1 DFQATT and CDR2 SNEGSKA (reference sequence). Study-wide results and caveats: A year post-transplant, T-cell counts and diversity derived mostly from newly produced T cells.

As for this clonotype: What it binds is not known.

Researchers prepared the TCRbeta library using unique molecular identifiers, the study reports. Each CDR3 protein gets one entry after TCRdb re-called the PCR reads with MiXCR. The sample carries about a million distinct CDR3 sequences, about 29% recorded once. The clonotype comes from a boy in the first two years of life who had a stem cell transplant for SCID, so the T cells may come from the graft donor. This chain connects TRBV20-1 to TRBJ2-5, with D tentatively TRBD2 (5 bases). This specimen consisted of PBMCs, mostly from graft donor cells, obtained 360 days after TCRalphabeta/CD19-depleted stem cell transplant. The CDR3 here is CSASSQRGTQYF. DNA of the CDR3: TGCAGTGCTAGTTCTCAACGGGGGACCCAGTACTTC.